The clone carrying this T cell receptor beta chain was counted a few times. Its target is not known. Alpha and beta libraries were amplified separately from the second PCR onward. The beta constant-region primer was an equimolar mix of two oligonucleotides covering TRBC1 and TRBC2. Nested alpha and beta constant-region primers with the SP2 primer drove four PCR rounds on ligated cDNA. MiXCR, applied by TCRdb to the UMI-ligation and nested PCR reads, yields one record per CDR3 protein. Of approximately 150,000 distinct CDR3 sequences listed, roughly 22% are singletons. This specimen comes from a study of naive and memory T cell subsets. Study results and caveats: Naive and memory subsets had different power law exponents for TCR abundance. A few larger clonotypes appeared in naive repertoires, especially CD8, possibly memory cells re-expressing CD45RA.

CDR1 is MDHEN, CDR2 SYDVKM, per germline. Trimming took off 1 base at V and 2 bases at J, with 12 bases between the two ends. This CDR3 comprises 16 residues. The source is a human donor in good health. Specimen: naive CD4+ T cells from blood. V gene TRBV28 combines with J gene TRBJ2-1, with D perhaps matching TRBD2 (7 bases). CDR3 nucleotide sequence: TGTGCCAGCAGTTTATCCGGGGGGCGGGCCTACAATGAGCAGTTCTTC. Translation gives CASSLSGGRAYNEQFF.